This TCR beta chain appears in the sequencing data of a study of shared clonotypes between healthy human individuals. Study results and limitations: The generation probabilities recorded for non-shared clonotypes fell below those of clonotypes shared by all four donors. Among donors, clonotype sharing was expected to be affected by sequencing depth.

Sequenced by immunoSEQ multiplex PCR; TCRdb stores in-frame clones only, minus some. The sample lists a few million clones; just under 95% were seen once. Remarks on this clone: Its specificity is not known.

V trimming: 0 bases; J trimming: 3 bases; junction bases outside the gene matches: 6. Germline values: CDR1 SGHTS, CDR2 YDEGEE. CDR3 length: 16 residues. The J gene is TRBJ2-1, the V gene TRBV5-8, with 7 bases matching TRBD2. This clonotype originated in a man aged 18 to 30 in good health. Some clones in this sample may be carry-over from other donors' samples. Material: naive CD4+ T cells from PBMCs. Subset noted: CD45RA+ positively selected. DNA of the CDR3: TGTGCCAGCAGCTTGGGTTTGGGCGGGAGCTACAATGAGCAGTTCTTC. The encoded protein is CASSLGLGGSYNEQFF. The whole variable domain, remainder taken from reference TRBV5-8 and TRBJ2-1, is EAGVTQSPTHLIKTRGQQATLRCSPISGHTSVYWYQQALGLGLQFLLWYDEGEERNRGNFPPRFSGRQFPNYSSELNVNALELEDSALYLCASSLGLGGSYNEQFFGPGTRLTVL.